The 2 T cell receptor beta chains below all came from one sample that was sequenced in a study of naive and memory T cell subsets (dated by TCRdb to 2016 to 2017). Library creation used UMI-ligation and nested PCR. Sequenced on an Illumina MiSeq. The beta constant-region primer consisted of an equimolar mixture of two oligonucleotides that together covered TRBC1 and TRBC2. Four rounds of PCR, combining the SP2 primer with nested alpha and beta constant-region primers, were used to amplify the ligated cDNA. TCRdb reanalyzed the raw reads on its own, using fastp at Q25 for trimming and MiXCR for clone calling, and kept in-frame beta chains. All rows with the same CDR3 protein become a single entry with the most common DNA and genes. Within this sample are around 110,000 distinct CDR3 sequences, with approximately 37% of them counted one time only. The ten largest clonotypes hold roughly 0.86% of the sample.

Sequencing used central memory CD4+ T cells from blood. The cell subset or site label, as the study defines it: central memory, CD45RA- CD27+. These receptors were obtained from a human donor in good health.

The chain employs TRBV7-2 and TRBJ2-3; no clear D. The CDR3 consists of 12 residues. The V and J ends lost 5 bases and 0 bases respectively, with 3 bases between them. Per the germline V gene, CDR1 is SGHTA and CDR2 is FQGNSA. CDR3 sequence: CASSGSTDTQYF. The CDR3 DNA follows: TGTGCCAGCAGCGGGAGCACAGATACGCAGTATTTT.

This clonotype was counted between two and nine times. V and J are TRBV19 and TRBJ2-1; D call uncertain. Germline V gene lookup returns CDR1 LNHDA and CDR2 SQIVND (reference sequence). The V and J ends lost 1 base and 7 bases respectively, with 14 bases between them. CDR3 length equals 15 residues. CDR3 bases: TGTGCCAGTAGTATAGCCCTCTCTACTGGGAATGAGCAGTTCTTC. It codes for CASSIALSTGNEQFF.